This T cell receptor (beta chain) was documented in a study of T cells in localized non-small cell lung cancer. Only in-frame clones appear in the TCRdb table, and some are missing; sequencing was by immunoSEQ multiplex PCR. The sample shows 55,000 or so clones, around three quarters of them seen only once. About this clone: Its antigen is not identified.

V gave up 7 bases and J gave up 1 base, with 11 bases separating them. The germline CDR1 and CDR2 sequences are SNHLY and FYNNEI. This CDR3 is built from 14 residues. General study results and limits: Peak T cell clonality was found in uninvolved adjacent lung, exceeding tumor.

The clonotype originates from a woman aged 40-69 years with stage II lung adenocarcinoma. Sequenced here: PBMCs, sampled before any cancer treatment. This chain joins TRBV2 and TRBJ1-5; D is unclear. The CDR3 loop reads CASTQGQSNQPQHF. The CDR3 bases are TGTGCCAGCACCCAAGGGCAAAGCAATCAGCCCCAGCATTTT.